This record looks at one T cell receptor beta chain sequence and its context. Original processing methods: Reference gene primers were amplified, and this amplification served to estimate nucleated cell counts. This table comes from immunoSEQ multiplex PCR, and its TCRdb copy is limited to in-frame clones, with some not included. V and J calls and clone size come straight from that table; D and trimming were deduced from the DNA. The sample has 150,000 to 180,000 clones; about four fifths are singletons. This CDR3 is 14 amino acids long. Per germline, CDR1 KGHSH and CDR2 LQKENI. V lost 1 base and J lost 2, with 6 bases in between. The data originate from a study of blood T cell repertoires in COVID-19. Across the study: PBMCs, B-cell-depleted T cells, or T cells provided the cDNA or gDNA that made up the material.

V gene TRBV18 combines with J gene TRBJ1-5; unclear D gene. This clonotype was obtained from a woman aged 60-75 years with acute or convalescent COVID-19. Sequencing used peripheral blood. CDR3 sequence reads: CASSPLEGNQPQHF. CDR3 in DNA: TGTGCCAGCTCACCACTCGAGGGCAATCAGCCCCAGCATTTT.